This TCR beta chain is drawn from a study of blood T cell repertoires in COVID-19. About the research overall: There were acute and convalescent COVID-19 samples, and they came from the United States, Italy and Spain. The cDNA or gDNA used as material had been derived from T cells, B-cell-depleted T cells, or PBMCs.

Per the study methods: Counts of nucleated cells, estimated from reference gene primer amplification, were obtained. Profiling relied on immunoSEQ multiplex PCR, and the TCRdb table lists in-frame clones only, not all of them. The V and J calls and clone size are taken from that table; D and trimming were inferred from the DNA. Of about 99,000 clones in the sample, 84% were seen once. The CDR3 has 15 residues. Germline CDR1 reads MNHEY; CDR2 reads SVGEGT. The V gene end was trimmed by 5 bases and the J gene end by 7 bases; junction bases not matched to a gene: 5. The TCR comes from a human donor in a cohort sampled during active COVID-19. The chain carries TRBV6-2 or TRBV6-3 and TRBJ2-2, with 12 nucleotides matching TRBD1. The sequenced sample consisted of peripheral blood. CDR3 sequence (DNA): TGTGCCAGCAGTAGTGGGACAGGGGGCAGCGGGGAGCTGTTTTTT. Protein: CASSSGTGGSGELFF.